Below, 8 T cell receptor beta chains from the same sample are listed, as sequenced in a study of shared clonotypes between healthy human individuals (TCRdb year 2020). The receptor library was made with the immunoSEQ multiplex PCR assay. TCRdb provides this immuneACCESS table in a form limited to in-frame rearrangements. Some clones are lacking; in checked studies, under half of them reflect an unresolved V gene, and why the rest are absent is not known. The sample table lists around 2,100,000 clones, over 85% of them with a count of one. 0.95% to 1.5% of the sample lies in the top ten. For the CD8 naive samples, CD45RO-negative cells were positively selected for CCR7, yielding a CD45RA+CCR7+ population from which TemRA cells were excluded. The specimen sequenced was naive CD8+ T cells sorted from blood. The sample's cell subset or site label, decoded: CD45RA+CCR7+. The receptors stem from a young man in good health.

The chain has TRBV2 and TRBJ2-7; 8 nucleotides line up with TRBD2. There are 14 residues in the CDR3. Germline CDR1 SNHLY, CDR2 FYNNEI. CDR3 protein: CALSPAGVLYEQYF. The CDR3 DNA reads TGTGCGCTAAGTCCAGCGGGAGTCCTATACGAGCAGTACTTC. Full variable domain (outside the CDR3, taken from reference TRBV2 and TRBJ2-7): EPEVTQTPSHQVTQMGQEVILRCVPISNHLYFYWYRQILGQKVEFLVSFYNNEISEKSEIFDDQFSVERPDGSNFTLKIRSTKLEDSAMYFCALSPAGVLYEQYFGPGTRLTVT.

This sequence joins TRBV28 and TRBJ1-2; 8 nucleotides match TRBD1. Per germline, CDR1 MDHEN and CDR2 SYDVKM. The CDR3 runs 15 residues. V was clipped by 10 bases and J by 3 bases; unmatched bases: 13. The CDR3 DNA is TGTGCCACCGCGACCACCCAGGGGGCGGACTATGGCTACACCTTC. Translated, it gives CATATTQGADYGYTF.

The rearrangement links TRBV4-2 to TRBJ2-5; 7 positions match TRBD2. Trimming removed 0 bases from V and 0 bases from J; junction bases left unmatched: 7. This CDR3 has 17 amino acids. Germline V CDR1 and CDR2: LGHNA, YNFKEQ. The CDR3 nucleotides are TGTGCCAGCAGCCAAGATCCGGGGGGACCAAACCAAGAGACCCAGTACTTC. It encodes CASSQDPGGPNQETQYF.

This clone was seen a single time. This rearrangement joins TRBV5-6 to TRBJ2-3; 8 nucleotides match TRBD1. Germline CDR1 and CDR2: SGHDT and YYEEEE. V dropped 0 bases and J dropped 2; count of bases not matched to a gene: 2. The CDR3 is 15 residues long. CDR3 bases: TGTGCCAGCAGCTTGGGGGACAGGTACACAGATACGCAGTATTTT. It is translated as CASSLGDRYTDTQYF. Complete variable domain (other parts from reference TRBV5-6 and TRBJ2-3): DAGVTQSPTHLIKTRGQQVTLRCSPKSGHDTVSWYQQALGQGPQFIFQYYEEEERQRGNFPDRFSGHQFPNYSSELNVNALLLGDSALYLCASSLGDRYTDTQYFGPGTRLTVL.

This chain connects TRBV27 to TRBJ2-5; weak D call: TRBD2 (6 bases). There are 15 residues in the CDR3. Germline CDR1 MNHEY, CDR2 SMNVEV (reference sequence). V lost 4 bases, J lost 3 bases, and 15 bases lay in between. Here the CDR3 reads CASSSSPVAEETQYF. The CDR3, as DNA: TGTGCCAGCAGTTCATCCCCGGTAGCGGAAGAGACCCAGTACTTC.

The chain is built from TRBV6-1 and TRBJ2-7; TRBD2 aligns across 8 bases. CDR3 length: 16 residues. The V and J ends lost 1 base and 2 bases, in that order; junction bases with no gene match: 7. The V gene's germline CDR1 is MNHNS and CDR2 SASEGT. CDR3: CASSEGLAGRTYEQYF. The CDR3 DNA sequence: TGTGCCAGCAGTGAAGGTCTAGCGGGTAGAACCTACGAGCAGTACTTC.

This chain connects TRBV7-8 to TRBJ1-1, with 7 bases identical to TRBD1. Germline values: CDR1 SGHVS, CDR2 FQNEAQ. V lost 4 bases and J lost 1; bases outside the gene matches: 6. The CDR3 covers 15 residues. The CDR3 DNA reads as TGTGCCAGCAGCTACCAGGGGGGCAAGAACACTGAAGCTTTCTTT. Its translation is CASSYQGGKNTEAFF.

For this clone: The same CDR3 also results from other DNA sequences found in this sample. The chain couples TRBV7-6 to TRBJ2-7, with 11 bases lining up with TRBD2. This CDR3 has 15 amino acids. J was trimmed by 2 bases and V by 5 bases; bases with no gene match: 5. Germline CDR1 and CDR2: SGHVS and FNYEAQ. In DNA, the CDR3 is TGTGCCAGCAGCCTCGGGACTAGCGGACCCTACGAGCAGTACTTC. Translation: CASSLGTSGPYEQYF.